The T cell receptor beta chain described here comes from a study of cytotoxic CD8 clonotypes in ibrutinib-treated CLL. Study-level information: The sample average was about 270,000 productive templates and tens of thousands of productive rearrangements.

About 2 micrograms of genomic DNA, which was extracted from cryopreserved PBMCs, served as the material used for the TCR beta libraries. Only in-frame clones appear in the TCRdb table, and some are missing; sequencing was by immunoSEQ multiplex PCR. The sample carries under 200,000 clones, 70% to 85% recorded once. Germline V lookup: CDR1 SGHTS, CDR2 YDEGEE. V was clipped by 3 bases and J by 7 bases, with 13 bases between them. The CDR3 has 13 amino acids. This material consisted of PBMCs, taken after 24 months of ibrutinib treatment. The rearrangement joins TRBV5-8 to TRBJ1-2, with D maybe TRBD1 (5 bases). The sequence was obtained from a human donor with chronic lymphocytic leukemia. CDR3: CASSSYGAIGYTF. In nucleotides, the CDR3 is TGTGCCAGCAGCTCTTACGGGGCCATTGGCTACACCTTC.